This is a list of T cell receptor beta chains from one sample in a study of OX40 agonist ivuxolimab in advanced cancers. The protocol was immunoSEQ multiplex PCR, while the TCRdb copy is restricted to in-frame clones and leaves out a portion. There are more than 45,000 clones in the sample; around 89% occur only once, and 12% lies in the top ten. The sample here was CD4+ or CD8+ T cells sorted from blood, taken in a trial of the OX40 agonist ivuxolimab. All receptors come from an adult with an advanced solid tumor such as melanoma, head and neck, liver or kidney cancer. CDR3s include the opening cysteine and the closing phenylalanine or tryptophan. A D gene is named only where the DNA matches it firmly. The size field is filled for only some rows; it gives once, few, many or a size class.

V gene	J gene	D gene	clone size	CDR3 DNA	CDR3 protein
TRBV13	TRBJ2-7	TRBD2	.	TGTGCCAGCAGCTTAGGCGGGAGGGATTACGAGCAGTACTTC	CASSLGGRDYEQYF
TRBV9	TRBJ2-7	.	.	TGTGCCAGCAGCCCCCGGGCCTCGGGGGACGAGCAGTACTTC	CASSPRASGDEQYF
TRBV4-1	TRBJ1-2	.	.	TGCGCCAGCAGCCAAGGGGATGGCTCCAGCTATGGCTACACCTTC	CASSQGDGSSYGYTF
TRBV4-1	TRBJ1-5	TRBD1	once	TGCGCCAGCAGCGAACGGACAGGGGGTGGAAGCAATCAGCCCCAGCATTTT	CASSERTGGGSNQPQHF
TRBV5-1	TRBJ2-7	TRBD2	.	TGCGCCAGCAGCTTGACTAGCGGCTCCTACGAGCAGTACTTC	CASSLTSGSYEQYF
TRBV7-2	TRBJ2-7	.	.	TGTGCCAGCAGCTTATTCCCGACCGTTGGGTTC	CASSLFPTVGF
TRBV28	TRBJ1-5	TRBD1	.	TGTGCCAGCAGTCCACCGACAGGGGTGGATCAGCCCCAGCATTTT	CASSPPTGVDQPQHF
TRBV18	TRBJ2-3	.	.	TGTGCCAGCTCACCAACAGATACGCAGTATTTT	CASSPTDTQYF
TRBV5-1	TRBJ2-5	TRBD2	once	TGCGCCAGCAGCTCGCCTCTAGCGGGAGAAGGAGAGACCCAGTACTTC	CASSSPLAGEGETQYF
TRBV7-9	TRBJ2-1	TRBD2	.	TGTGCCAGCAACCAACTAGCGGCAACTTCTTCCTACAATGAGCAGTTCTTC	CASNQLAATSSYNEQFF
TRBV28	TRBJ1-2	.	.	TGTGCCAGCAGTTTGACACGGGCGCAATATGGCTACACCTTC	CASSLTRAQYGYTF
TRBV7-9	TRBJ1-2	TRBD1	.	TGTGCCAGCAGCATGACAGGGGGAAAGAAAAACTATGGCTACACCTTC	CASSMTGGKKNYGYTF
TRBV25-1	TRBJ2-2	TRBD1	.	TGTGCCAGCAGTGAAATAGGACAGGGGAAGAACACCGGGGAGCTGTTTTTT	CASSEIGQGKNTGELFF
TRBV5-6	TRBJ2-1	.	.	TGTGCCAGCAGCTTATTCAGTTCCACCTACAATGAGCAGTTCTTC	CASSLFSSTYNEQFF
TRBV29-1	TRBJ2-3	TRBD2	.	TGCAGCGTTGGCGGGGGTGCCCACCGCACAGATACGCAGTATTTT	CSVGGGAHRTDTQYF
TRBV28	TRBJ2-3	TRBD2	.	TGTGCCAGCAGTACCCGACTTGGCGGACTAGCGGGAGTCTTAGCAGATACGCAGTATTTT	CASSTRLGGLAGVLADTQYF
TRBV7-9	TRBJ2-7	.	.	TGTGCCAGCAGCTTGGGGGCTTTCGAGCAGTACTTC	CASSLGAFEQYF
TRBV27	TRBJ2-1	.	.	TGTGCCAGCAGTTCCTTGAGCGGTAATGAGCAGTTCTTC	CASSSLSGNEQFF
TRBV11-2	TRBJ1-4	.	once	TGTGCCAGCAGCTTAGGGAGGCGGGGTAATGAAAAACTGTTTTTT	CASSLGRRGNEKLFF
TRBV5-1	TRBJ1-2	TRBD1	.	TGCGCCAGCAGCTCCGGGGACAGGGGATACTATGGCTACACCTTC	CASSSGDRGYYGYTF
TRBV7-9	TRBJ2-2	.	.	TGTGCCAGCAGCTCTCCACACGGTACGAACACCGGGGAGCTGTTTTTT	CASSSPHGTNTGELFF
TRBV25-1	TRBJ2-2	.	.	TGTGCCAGCAGTGCATACCAGGGGACGAACGGGGAGCTGTTTTTT	CASSAYQGTNGELFF
TRBV5-6	TRBJ2-1	.	.	TGTGCCAGCAGCTTAACCCAAGGCTCCTACAATGAGCAGTTCTTC	CASSLTQGSYNEQFF
TRBV28	TRBJ2-3	.	.	TGTGCCAGCAGTTTTCTCTCCCACACAGATACGCAGTATTTT	CASSFLSHTDTQYF
TRBV30	TRBJ1-1	.	few	TGTGCCTGGTCCAATAGGGTTGAAGCTTTCTTT	CAWSNRVEAFF
TRBV13	TRBJ2-1	.	.	TGTGCCAGCAGCTTAGGACTGGAGAATGAGCAGTTCTTC	CASSLGLENEQFF
TRBV11-3	TRBJ2-5	TRBD1	.	TGTGCCAGCAGCTTAGACCGGGACAGTGGCGAGGAGACCCAGTACTTC	CASSLDRDSGEETQYF
TRBV6-5	TRBJ1-1	.	few	TGTGCCAGCAGTTACTCCCGAGGGAACACTGAAGCTTTCTTT	CASSYSRGNTEAFF
TRBV29-1	TRBJ1-2	.	.	TGCAGCGTCACTCCAGGAGGCTACACCTTC	CSVTPGGYTF
TRBV7-6	TRBJ2-1	TRBD1	.	TGTGCCAGCAGCTTTCCGACAGGGCCGAGGACCTACAATGAGCAGTTCTTC	CASSFPTGPRTYNEQFF
TRBV9	TRBJ2-2	TRBD2	.	TGTGCCAGCAGCCCCCTAGCGGGAAACACCGGGGAGCTGTTTTTT	CASSPLAGNTGELFF
TRBV4-1	TRBJ1-2	.	.	TGCGCCAGCAGCCAAGTCGGACAGAGCTATGGCTACACCTTC	CASSQVGQSYGYTF
TRBV11-2	TRBJ1-1	TRBD1	.	TGTGCCAGCAGTCATACAGGGGCCTCGAACACTGAAGCTTTCTTT	CASSHTGASNTEAFF
TRBV4-3	TRBJ1-2	.	.	TGCGCCAGCAGCCAAGAACTTGGGGCTATTGGCTACACCTTC	CASSQELGAIGYTF
TRBV19	TRBJ2-7	.	once	TGTGCCAGTAGTATGGCACGGGACACTACCTACGAGCAGTACTTC	CASSMARDTTYEQYF
TRBV5-1	TRBJ2-7	.	.	TGCGCCAGCAGCTTTAGCGGTGAGTCCTACGAGCAGTACTTC	CASSFSGESYEQYF
TRBV7-8	TRBJ2-1	TRBD2	.	TGTGCCAGCAGCTTGGGACTAGCGGGGAACAATGAGCAGTTCTTC	CASSLGLAGNNEQFF
TRBV7-3	TRBJ2-3	TRBD2	.	TGTGCCAGCAGCTCCTTGGGACTAGGGGATACGCAGTATTTT	CASSSLGLGDTQYF
TRBV4-1	TRBJ2-1	TRBD2	.	TGCGCCAGCAGCCCAGGACTAGCGGGAGTTAAGGACAATGAGCAGTTCTTC	CASSPGLAGVKDNEQFF
TRBV6-1	TRBJ2-6	.	.	TGTGCCAACCTGGTCCCTGGGGCCAACGTCCTGACTTTC	CANLVPGANVLTF
TRBV11-1	TRBJ2-1	.	.	TGTGCCAGCAGCTTAGTGTCGGGCCATGAGCAGTTCTTC	CASSLVSGHEQFF
TRBV27	TRBJ2-5	TRBD2	.	TGTGCCAGCAGCAAGGGACTAGCGGGAGAGACCCAGTACTTC	CASSKGLAGETQYF
TRBV28	TRBJ2-4	.	.	TGTGCCAGCAGCGCTGGGTACGGATCAGCCAAAAACATTCAGTACTTC	CASSAGYGSAKNIQYF